The clone carrying this T cell receptor (beta chain) was detected once. Germline lookup yields CDR1 SGHAT and CDR2 FQDESV (reference sequence). Trimming cost V 1 base and J 6 bases; bases outside gene matches: 10. This CDR3 has 16 amino acids. The template was RNA from unsorted bulk tissue. This non-tumor lung sample came from over 3 cm beyond the tumor edge. The sample originates from a study of tumor and adjacent non-tumor tissue in lung cancer. Three rounds of nested PCR, following a modified ARM-PCR protocol, produced the TCRbeta library. TCRdb redid the calling of the multiplex PCR reads with MiXCR, one entry per CDR3 protein. The sample includes 75,000 to 90,000 distinct CDR3 sequences, 76% of them seen just once.

This clonotype originated in a woman aged 45-65 years with non-small cell lung cancer. Sequencing was carried out using distant non-tumor lung tissue. The gene calls are TRBV11-1 and TRBJ2-3, with 7 bases aligning to TRBD2. The CDR3 DNA sequence: TGTGCCAGCAGCTTAGGCCTTAGCGGGCTCGGGGATACGCAGTATTTT. Its translation: CASSLGLSGLGDTQYF.